The 7 T cell receptor beta chains given below trace back to one sample, sequenced in a study of T cell responses to AZD1222 COVID-19 vaccine. TCRdb's copy holds only in-frame clones and misses some; the assay was immunoSEQ multiplex PCR. The table shows about 55,000 clones, with 65% to 85% occurring only once. The material was peripheral blood, obtained on day 0 of AZD1222 vaccination. These receptors all stem from an adult in good health.

This clone was found a few times. The rearrangement links TRBV7-8 to TRBJ1-1, with D unclear. This CDR3 is 13 amino acids long. The germline V and J ends were trimmed by 6 bases and 4 bases, with 12 bases remaining between them. Germline V gives CDR1 SGHVS, CDR2 FQNEAQ. The CDR3 region has the DNA TGTGCCAGCAGGTCTGGGGTGAGCACTGAAGCTTTCTTT. Residues: CASRSGVSTEAFF.

This chain links TRBV6-2 or TRBV6-3 with TRBJ1-5, with D possibly being TRBD1 (6 bases). Per germline, CDR1 MNHEY and CDR2 SVGEGT. V lost 5 bases to trimming and J lost 6 bases, with 17 bases between them. This CDR3 is 15 amino acids long. CDR3 sequence: CASSTTDRLTQPQHF. The CDR3 DNA is TGTGCCAGCAGTACTACCGACAGGTTGACTCAGCCCCAGCATTTT.

V and J are TRBV28 and TRBJ2-5, with no clear D. The CDR3 contains 15 residues. Trimming removed 4 bases from V and 4 bases from J, with 16 bases in between. Germline-derived CDR1 and CDR2 are MDHEN and SYDVKM. In nucleotides, the CDR3 is TGTGCCAGCAGTTCCCCCCCCCTGCTAGGAGAGACCCAGTACTTC. This encodes CASSSPPLLGETQYF.

This clone showed up just once. The rearrangement uses TRBV2 and TRBJ1-6; D not resolved. V was shortened by 6 bases and J by 6 bases, with 12 bases between the two germline ends. This CDR3 contains 14 residues. Looked up from germline, CDR1 is SNHLY and CDR2 is FYNNEI. CDR3 in amino acids: CASRLGIPNSPLHF. Here the CDR3 DNA reads TGTGCCAGCAGGCTTGGGATCCCTAATTCACCCCTCCACTTT.

The chain combines TRBV19 with TRBJ1-1; D is perhaps TRBD1 (6 bases). Germline loops: CDR1 LNHDA, CDR2 SQIVND (reference sequence). V lost 4 bases and J 7 bases, leaving 16 bases between the germline ends. The CDR3 is 14 residues long. The CDR3 is CASSTQVGGIEAFF. CDR3 nucleotide sequence: TGTGCCAGTAGTACCCAAGTAGGGGGGATTGAAGCTTTCTTT.

The CDR3 reads CASSLVGSGPATNEQFF. CDR3 in DNA: TGTGCCAGCAGCTTAGTCGGTAGCGGACCCGCCACGAATGAGCAGTTCTTC. This sequence joins TRBV7-6 and TRBJ2-1; weak D call: TRBD2 (6 bases). CDR1 and CDR2 from the germline V gene are SGHVS and FNYEAQ. The germline V and J ends were trimmed by 1 base and 7 bases, with 20 bases remaining between them. The CDR3 consists of 17 residues.

The chain links TRBV15 to TRBJ2-2; 8 bases line up with TRBD2. Germline-derived CDR1 and CDR2 are LNHNV and YYDKDF (reference sequence). The CDR3 spans 18 residues. Trimming cost V 0 bases and J 0 bases; bases outside gene matches: 6. CDR3 amino acids: CATSRDRSGTSNTGELFF. In DNA, the CDR3 is TGTGCCACCAGCAGAGATCGTAGCGGGACCTCGAACACCGGGGAGCTGTTTTTT.